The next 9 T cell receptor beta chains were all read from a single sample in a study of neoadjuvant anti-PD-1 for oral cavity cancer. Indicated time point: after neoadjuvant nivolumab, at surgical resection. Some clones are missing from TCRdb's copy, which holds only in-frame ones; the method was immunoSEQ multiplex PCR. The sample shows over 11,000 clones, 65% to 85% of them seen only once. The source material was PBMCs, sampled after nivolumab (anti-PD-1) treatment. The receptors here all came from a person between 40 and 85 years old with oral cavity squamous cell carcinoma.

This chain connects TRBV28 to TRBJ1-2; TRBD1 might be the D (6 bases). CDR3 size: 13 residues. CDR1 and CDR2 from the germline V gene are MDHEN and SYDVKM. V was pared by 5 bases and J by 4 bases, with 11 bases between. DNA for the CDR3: TGTGCCAGCAGTACTGACAGGCCCTATGGCTACACCTTC. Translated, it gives CASSTDRPYGYTF.

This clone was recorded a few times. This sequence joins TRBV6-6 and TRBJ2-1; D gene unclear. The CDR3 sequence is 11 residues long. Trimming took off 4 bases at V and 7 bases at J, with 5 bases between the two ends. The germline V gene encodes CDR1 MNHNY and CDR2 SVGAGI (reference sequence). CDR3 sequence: CASSFWNEQFF. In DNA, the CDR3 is TGTGCCAGCAGTTTCTGGAATGAGCAGTTCTTC.

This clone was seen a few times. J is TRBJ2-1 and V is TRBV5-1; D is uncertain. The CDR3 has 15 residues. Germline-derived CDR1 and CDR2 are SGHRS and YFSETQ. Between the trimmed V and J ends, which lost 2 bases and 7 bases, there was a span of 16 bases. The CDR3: CASSLGRTLSNEQFF. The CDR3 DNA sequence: TGCGCCAGCAGCTTAGGCAGAACCCTATCGAATGAGCAGTTCTTC.

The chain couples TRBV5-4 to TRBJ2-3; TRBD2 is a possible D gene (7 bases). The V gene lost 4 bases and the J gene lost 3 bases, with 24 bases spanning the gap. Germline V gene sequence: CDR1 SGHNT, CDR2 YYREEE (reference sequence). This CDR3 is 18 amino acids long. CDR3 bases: TGTGCCAGCAGCCGCGGACTACGAGGGGGAGGGACGACAGATACGCAGTATTTT. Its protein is CASSRGLRGGGTTDTQYF.

CDR3 loop: CASRRQGGYGYTF. The CDR3 DNA reads as TGTGCCAGCAGACGACAGGGGGGCTATGGCTACACCTTC. The genes are TRBV28 and TRBJ1-2, with 9 bases aligning to TRBD1. Unmatched junction bases numbered 3, after V lost 6 bases and J lost 4 bases. The CDR3 has 13 amino acids. CDR1 is MDHEN and CDR2 is SYDVKM in the germline V gene.

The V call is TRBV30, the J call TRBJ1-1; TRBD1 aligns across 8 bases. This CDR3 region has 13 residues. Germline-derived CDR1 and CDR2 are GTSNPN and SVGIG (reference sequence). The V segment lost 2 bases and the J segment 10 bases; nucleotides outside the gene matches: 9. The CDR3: CAWSTVQGARAFF. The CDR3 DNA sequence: TGTGCCTGGAGTACCGTCCAGGGGGCGCGAGCTTTCTTT.

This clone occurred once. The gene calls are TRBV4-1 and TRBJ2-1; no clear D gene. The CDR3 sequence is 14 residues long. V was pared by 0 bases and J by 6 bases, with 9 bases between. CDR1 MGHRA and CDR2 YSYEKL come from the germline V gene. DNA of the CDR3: TGCGCCAGCAGCCAAGAGGTAGCTTCCAATGAGCAGTTCTTC. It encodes CASSQEVASNEQFF.

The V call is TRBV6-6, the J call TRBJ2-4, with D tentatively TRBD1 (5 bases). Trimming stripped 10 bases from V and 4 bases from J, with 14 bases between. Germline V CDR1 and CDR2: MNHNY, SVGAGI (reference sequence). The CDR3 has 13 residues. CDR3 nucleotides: TGTGCCACCATCGGACACGGGAAAAACATTCAGTACTTC. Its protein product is CATIGHGKNIQYF.

The CDR3 DNA follows: TGTGCCTGGAGTGTAGTGAAGACCCAGTACTTC. Its translation: CAWSVVKTQYF. The chain recombines TRBV30 with TRBJ2-5; no definite D call. With 0 bases removed from V and 6 bases from J, the gap between germline ends came to 5 bases. Germline-derived CDR1 and CDR2 are GTSNPN and SVGIG (reference sequence). This CDR3 has 11 amino acids. Variable domain in full (rest from reference TRBV30 and TRBJ2-5): SQTIHQWPATLVQPVGSPLSLECTVEGTSNPNLYWYRQAAGRGLQLLFYSVGIGQISSEVPQNLSASRPQDRQFILSSKKLLLSDSGFYLCAWSVVKTQYFGPGTRLLVL.